These 19 T cell receptor beta chains originate from one sample sequenced in a study of CD8+ T cells in alopecia areata. Cutaneous lymph node cells were pooled, and they were sorted using CD4, CD8alpha, NKG2D, NKG2ACE and other markers. As the sequencing template, cDNA was produced by extracting RNA and reverse transcribing it. Repertoires were generated with immunoSEQ multiplex PCR, while TCRdb's copy carries only in-frame clones and drops some. This sample carries 250,000 or so clones, none of them present only once. The sequencing input was CD4+ T cells sorted from a lymph node. The receptor source for this set is a C3H/HeJ mouse with alopecia areata. The MHC haplotype recorded for the strain is H2-k.

This clone was picked up a small number of times. Possible read error: a much larger clone is one base away. All gene names here are mouse names. The CDR3 end is not reached by the read, which stops 4 residues before it; the germline J gene fills it in. This sequence joins TRBV13-1 and TRBJ2-1; possible D gene TRBD1, 6 bases. CDR3 length: 14 amino acids. V gave up 4 bases and J gave up 3 bases, with 11 bases separating them. Germline-derived CDR1 and CDR2 are NSHNY and SYGAGN. The CDR3 bases that were read are TGTGCCAGCAGTCCCGGGACATTCTATGCT. This gives the protein CASSPGTFYA. The entire CDR3 protein reads CASSPGTFYAEQFF.

With regard to this clone: Gene names and germline match the mouse. Coverage ceases 3 residues before the CDR3 finishes, and the germline J gene fills in the end. The gene calls are TRBV19 and TRBJ1-6; D is unresolved. TRBJ1-6 is annotated as an ORF whose role is uncertain. The germline V and J ends were trimmed by 2 bases and 0 bases, with 6 bases remaining between them. The CDR3 covers 15 residues. Germline V lookup: CDR1 FNHDT, CDR2 SITEND (reference sequence). The DNA read from the CDR3 is TGTGCCAGCAGTATGGGGTTTTCCTATAATTCGCCC. Translation: CASSMGFSYNSP. The CDR3 reads in full as CASSMGFSYNSPLYF.

Note on this clone: Each gene name is a mouse one. The read ends 4 residues early relative to the CDR3; the germline J gene fills the gap. Other DNA sequences in this specimen translate into the identical CDR3. This rearrangement joins TRBV1 to TRBJ2-1; 9 bases align to TRBD2. Germline loops: CDR1 NSQYPW, CDR2 LRSPGD (reference sequence). The CDR3 has 15 residues. The trim removed 3 bases at V and 3 bases at J, leaving 3 bases unmatched. The sequenced CDR3 bases are TGCACCTGCAGTGCCGACTGGGGGACCTATGCT. Protein: CTCSADWGTYA. The whole CDR3 sequence is CTCSADWGTYAEQFF.

Concerning this clone: Gene names and germline refer to mouse. The sequenced fragment ends 4 residues before the CDR3 boundary, so the rest is inferred from the germline J gene. The chain has TRBV4 and TRBJ2-1, with a tentative D call TRBD1 (6 bases). The CDR3 covers 12 residues. V lost 8 bases to trimming and J lost 3 bases, with 8 bases between them. CDR1 is LGHDT and CDR2 is YNNKQL in the germline V gene (reference sequence). The CDR3 reads CASRDTYAEQFF. CDR3 DNA, as far as it was read: TGTGCCAGCCGGGACACCTATGCT.

This clone has at least ten counts. The listed genes are named as in mouse. The read terminates 4 residues before the CDR3 end, so the remaining end is supplied by the germline J gene. Other DNA sequences from this sample encode an identical CDR3 as well. The chain uses TRBV13-2 and TRBJ2-5; 7 bases match TRBD1. V dropped 3 bases and J dropped 3; count of bases not matched to a gene: 1. Per the germline V gene, CDR1 is NNHNN and CDR2 is SYGAGS (reference sequence). The CDR3 is 13 residues long. The CDR3 is CASGGQGQDTQYF. The DNA read from the CDR3 is TGTGCCAGCGGTGGACAGGGTCAAGAC.

A few counts support this clone. Germline and genes: mouse. The chain's CDR3 is CASTVPGQGQNTEVFF. The DNA read from the CDR3 is TGTGCCAGCACCGTCCCGGGACAGGGACAGAACACA. The chain employs TRBV19 and TRBJ1-1; TRBD1 agrees at 9 bases. With the read ending 4 residues before the CDR3 end, the germline J gene is used to fill in that end. CDR3 length equals 16 residues. The germline V gene encodes CDR1 FNHDT and CDR2 SITEND (reference sequence). The V gene end was trimmed by 6 bases and the J gene end by 0 bases; junction bases not matched to a gene: 9.

Comment on this clone: The genes and germline here are from mouse. The read stops 3 residues short of the end of the CDR3; the missing end is completed from the germline J gene. The chain employs TRBV3 and TRBJ1-6; D perhaps matches TRBD1 (5 bases). TRBJ1-6 is known as an ORF, though its function is uncertain. Germline-derived CDR1 and CDR2 are SNHLY and FYNGKV (reference sequence). The V and J ends lost 4 bases and 0 bases respectively, with 10 bases between them. This CDR3 is built from 16 residues. CDR3 region: CASSSPTVSYNSPLYF. The sequenced part of the CDR3 DNA is TGTGCCAGCAGCTCACCGACAGTTTCCTATAATTCGCCC.

Comments on this clone: Here the gene names and germline are mouse. Sequencing ends 3 residues short of the CDR3 end; the germline J gene provides the rest. The V call is TRBV13-1, the J call TRBJ1-6; the match to TRBD1 covers 9 bases. TRBJ1-6 is an ORF, and what it does is uncertain. Germline-derived CDR1 and CDR2 are NSHNY and SYGAGN. The CDR3 totals 17 residues. Losses at the gene ends were 5 bases for V and 0 bases for J; bases not matched to a gene: 6. The DNA read from the CDR3 is TGTGCCAGCAGCTCGGGACAGGGATATTCCTATAATTCGCCC. The encoded protein is CASSSGQGYSYNSP. The CDR3, in full, reads CASSSGQGYSYNSPLYF.

This clone has just a few counts. Gene names denote mouse genes. The read is 4 residues too short to cover the CDR3 end, so that end is filled in from the germline J gene. This chain links TRBV13-3 with TRBJ2-5; D remains ambiguous. The V gene's germline CDR1 is NNHDY and CDR2 SYVADS. This CDR3 region has 12 residues. The CDR3: CASSEEGDTQYF. The covered CDR3 bases are TGTGCCAGCAGTGAGGAGGGAGAC.

About this clone: Gene names and germline refer to mouse. The read ends 3 residues early relative to the CDR3; the germline J gene fills the gap. This specimen includes other DNA sequences encoding the same CDR3. The rearrangement links TRBV1 to TRBJ1-6, with D uncertain. TRBJ1-6 is labeled an ORF, and its function is uncertain. Per the germline V gene, CDR1 is NSQYPW and CDR2 is LRSPGD (reference sequence). V was trimmed by 1 base and J by 8 bases, leaving 6 bases between them. This CDR3 is built from 13 residues. The sequenced part of the CDR3 DNA is TGCACCTGCAGTGCAGGGGGTGATTCGCCC. Its translation is CTCSAGGDSP. The complete CDR3 protein is CTCSAGGDSPLYF.

This clone was counted a few times. Gene labels here are mouse ones. The read ends 4 residues shy of where the CDR3 ends; the end is completed using the germline J gene. V and J are TRBV13-1 and TRBJ1-2, with 8 bases aligning to TRBD1. The CDR3 is 16 amino acids. Germline V CDR1 and CDR2: NSHNY, SYGAGN. Trimming took 0 bases from V and 0 from J; bases not matched to a gene: 4. CDR3: CASSDAQGGTNSDYTF. The CDR3 DNA, read in part, is TGTGCCAGCAGTGATGCACAGGGGGGGACAAACTCC.

A word on this clone: Mouse gene names and germline throughout. The CDR3 bases that were read are TGTGCCAGCAGCCCGTGGTGGGGGGGGTATGCT. Translating gives CASSPWWGGYA. The whole CDR3 protein is CASSPWWGGYAEQFF. The V gene is TRBV19, the J gene TRBJ2-1; 8 nucleotides match TRBD2. From the germline J gene comes the end of the CDR3, since the read stops 4 residues before it. Germline V gene lookup returns CDR1 FNHDT and CDR2 SITEND (reference sequence). V lost 5 bases to trimming and J lost 4 bases; unmatched junction nucleotides: 8. The CDR3 runs 15 residues.

In this sample, this clone turned up a few times. Germline and genes here are mouse. The observed sequence ends 4 residues before the CDR3 terminus, with the missing tail filled in from the germline J gene. The chain joins TRBV17 to TRBJ2-7, with 8 bases fitting TRBD2. Trimming at V came to 6 bases and at J to 3 bases, leaving 4 bases not matched to a gene. CDR1 MNHDT and CDR2 YYDKIL come from the germline V gene. This CDR3 contains 13 residues. The covered CDR3 bases are TGTGCTAGCAGCCTTACTGGGGGCTAT. Translated, it gives CASSLTGGY. Given in full, the CDR3 is CASSLTGGYEQYF.

Of note for this clone: Mouse names are used for the genes. The read ends 4 residues shy of where the CDR3 ends; the end is completed using the germline J gene. This sequence joins TRBV13-2 and TRBJ2-2, with 9 nucleotides matching TRBD2. The CDR3 sequence is 16 residues long. The ends lost 1 base at V and 4 bases at J; junction bases unmatched: 5. Germline V CDR1 and CDR2: NNHNN, SYGAGS (reference sequence). The sequenced part of the CDR3 DNA is TGTGCCAGCGGTGATTTGGGGGGGCTGGGCACCGGG. Translating it yields CASGDLGGLGTG. The full-length CDR3 reads as CASGDLGGLGTGQLYF.

Comments on this clone: Each gene name is a mouse one. The read ends 4 residues early relative to the CDR3; the germline J gene fills the gap. The rearrangement joins TRBV13-3 to TRBJ2-3; D perhaps matches TRBD1 (5 bases). The ends were cut back, 8 bases at V and 0 bases at J, with 7 bases in the middle. CDR1 and CDR2 (germline): NNHDY, SYVADS. The CDR3 length is 12 residues. CDR3 loop: CASRQSAETLYF. CDR3 DNA (partial): TGTGCCAGTAGACAGAGTGCAGAA.

This clone was observed a few times. Gene labels here are mouse ones. The read gets to within 4 residues of the CDR3 end, and the germline J gene fills in the rest. This sequence joins TRBV1 and TRBJ2-1; 7 bases align to TRBD2. Losses at the gene ends were 0 bases for V and 4 bases for J; bases not matched to a gene: 6. The germline V gene has CDR1 NSQYPW and CDR2 LRSPGD (reference sequence). The CDR3 covers 16 residues. The CDR3 bases that were read are TGCACCTGCAGTGCAGATCCACTGGGGAAATATGCT. It is translated as CTCSADPLGKYA. The full CDR3 protein is CTCSADPLGKYAEQFF.

A few counts support this clone. Gene names are mouse gene names. The missing CDR3 end, 4 residues past where the read stops, is filled in from the germline J gene. V is TRBV13-2 and J is TRBJ1-2; 9 positions agree with TRBD1. The CDR3 consists of 15 residues. In germline, CDR1 is NNHNN, CDR2 SYGAGS (reference sequence). V lost 2 bases to trimming and J lost 3 bases; unmatched junction nucleotides: 5. The CDR3: CASGERDREDSDYTF. The CDR3 bases that were read are TGTGCCAGCGGTGAACGGGACAGGGAGGACTCC.

To note about this clone: Gene names are the mouse ones. The read gets to within 4 residues of the CDR3 end, and the germline J gene fills in the rest. This chain uses TRBV13-1 with TRBJ1-1, with 10 bases lining up with TRBD1. This CDR3 has 15 residues. Germline loops: CDR1 NSHNY, CDR2 SYGAGN. The CDR3 reads CASSASGTGVREVFF. The covered CDR3 bases are TGTGCCAGCAGTGCCTCCGGGACAGGGGTAAGA.

This clone has a handful of counts. The gene symbols are mouse symbols. Coverage ceases 4 residues before the CDR3 finishes, and the germline J gene fills in the end. The sample carries other DNA sequences with the same CDR3. V is TRBV13-3 and J is TRBJ2-1; 10 bases fit TRBD1. The CDR3 extends over 14 amino acids. Per germline, CDR1 NNHDY and CDR2 SYVADS. The covered CDR3 bases are TGTGCCAGCAGTGTTCCGGGACAGGGGGCT. Translated: CASSVPGQGA. The whole CDR3 sequence reads CASSVPGQGAEQFF.